This T cell receptor (beta chain) derives from a study of Ad26.COV2.S vaccination and SARS-CoV-2 variants. Regarding the study as a whole: Spike-specific CD8+ and CD4+ T cell responses reportedly showed substantial breadth after vaccination. Higher spike-specific TCR breadth was found in vaccine recipients than in placebo recipients. TCR breadth and depth estimates may have understated total T cell responses.

Sequenced by immunoSEQ multiplex PCR; TCRdb stores in-frame clones only, minus some. The data hold roughly 180,000 clones, with roughly nine tenths observed a single time. In the case of this clone: Its specificity is unknown.

Trimming left V 4 bases short and J 6 bases short, with 12 bases between. This CDR3 has 12 residues. Germline V gives CDR1 SQVTM, CDR2 ANQGSEA. The chain combines TRBV29-1 with TRBJ1-1; no definite D call. The sequencing here drew on peripheral blood, taken after recovery from COVID-19. The sequence came from a human donor who had recovered from COVID-19. The CDR3 sequence is CSVGHPRSEAFF. The CDR3 nucleotides are TGCAGCGTTGGGCACCCCAGGTCTGAAGCTTTCTTT.